One and the same sample provided the 23 T cell receptor beta chains below, sequenced in a study of cytomegalovirus exposure and HLA in healthy donors. Profiled with immunoSEQ multiplex PCR; TCRdb holds only in-frame clones, not every one. The sample holds 150,000 or so clones; 89% are singletons and the top ten take 8% to 9.5%. Material for sequencing was PBMCs. The source is a woman younger than 35 in good health and CMV-seropositive.

This clone was detected once. The chain recombines TRBV27 with TRBJ1-6; D might be TRBD1 (5 bases). V was pared by 6 bases and J by 8 bases, with 14 bases between. CDR3 size: 14 residues. Germline CDR1 MNHEY, CDR2 SMNVEV (reference sequence). CDR3 sequence reads: CASSFGARDSPLHF. CDR3 in DNA: TGTGCCAGCAGCTTTGGGGCTCGAGATTCACCCCTCCACTTT.

V and J are TRBV13 and TRBJ2-1, with TRBD2 identical over 8 bases. V shed 2 bases, J shed 3 bases, and the junction held 6 bases outside the gene matches. This CDR3 is 16 amino acids long. CDR1 PRHDT and CDR2 FYEKMQ come from the germline V gene (reference sequence). This CDR3 reads CASSLSGLAGYNEQFF. In DNA form, the CDR3 reads TGTGCCAGCAGCTTATCCGGACTAGCCGGCTACAATGAGCAGTTCTTC.

The chain employs TRBV7-9 and TRBJ2-3; TRBD2 aligns across 9 bases. The CDR3 sequence is 15 residues long. Per germline, CDR1 SEHNR and CDR2 FQNEAQ (reference sequence). Germline trimming cut 6 bases from V and 1 base from J; bases unmatched to any gene: 5. Here the CDR3 reads CASSSWTSGTDTQYF. The CDR3 DNA is TGTGCCAGCAGTTCCTGGACTAGCGGCACAGATACGCAGTATTTT.

This clone was found once. The chain is built from TRBV27 and TRBJ1-6, with D unclear. V lost 3 bases, J lost 9 bases, and 12 bases lay in between. This CDR3 region has 14 residues. Germline CDR1 reads MNHEY; CDR2 reads SMNVEV (reference sequence). CDR3: CASSFGPIGSPLHF. CDR3 DNA: TGTGCCAGCAGTTTCGGTCCTATTGGTTCACCCCTCCACTTT.

The gene calls are TRBV6-1 and TRBJ2-5; the match to TRBD2 covers 9 bases. Losses at the gene ends were 2 bases for V and 1 base for J; bases not matched to a gene: 11. CDR3 length: 18 amino acids. Germline V gene data show CDR1 as MNHNS and CDR2 as SASEGT. DNA of the CDR3: TGTGCCAGCAGTGAAAGCGTGCTAGCGGGACTCCTCCAAGAGACCCAGTACTTC. It specifies CASSESVLAGLLQETQYF.

The rearrangement joins TRBV30 to TRBJ2-2; possibly TRBD1 for D (6 bases). CDR1 is GTSNPN and CDR2 is SVGIG in the germline V gene (reference sequence). CDR3 size: 15 residues. V was clipped by 7 bases and J by 7 bases, with 22 bases between them. The CDR3 here is CALPVVRGGVGELFF. DNA for the CDR3: TGTGCCTTACCAGTAGTCCGAGGGGGTGTCGGGGAGCTGTTTTTT.

The rearrangement uses TRBV5-4 and TRBJ2-7, with 9 bases identical to TRBD1. The CDR3 sequence is 14 residues long. The germline V gene encodes CDR1 SGHNT and CDR2 YYREEE (reference sequence). The V segment lost 0 bases and the J segment 2 bases; nucleotides outside the gene matches: 0. CDR3 protein: CASSLGQGAYEQYF. As DNA, the CDR3 is TGTGCCAGCAGCTTGGGACAGGGGGCCTACGAGCAGTACTTC.

V usage is TRBV2 and J usage is TRBJ2-3, with 10 positions matching TRBD2. Germline assignment: CDR1 SNHLY and CDR2 FYNNEI. V trimming: 2 bases; J trimming: 0 bases; junction bases outside the gene matches: 2. The length of the CDR3 is 16 residues. The CDR3 loop reads CASSESSGGSTDTQYF. For the CDR3, the DNA is TGTGCCAGCAGTGAAAGTAGCGGGGGGAGCACAGATACGCAGTATTTT.

The chain links TRBV2 to TRBJ1-3; D unclear. Trimming shortened V by 10 bases and J by 0 bases, and 13 bases separated the two germline ends. Per the germline V gene, CDR1 is SNHLY and CDR2 is FYNNEI. The CDR3 spans 14 residues. The CDR3 loop reads CATQEGSSGNTIYF. In nucleotides, the CDR3 is TGTGCCACCCAAGAGGGCTCCTCTGGAAACACCATATATTTT.

The chain couples TRBV19 to TRBJ1-2; D uncertain. CDR3 length equals 13 residues. Germline V gene sequence: CDR1 LNHDA, CDR2 SQIVND (reference sequence). Trimming pared 5 bases from V and 8 bases from J, leaving 15 bases between. CDR3 bases: TGTGCCAGTAGTCTTCAAGAGTTTTCGGGCTACACCTTC. Amino acid sequence: CASSLQEFSGYTF. The full variable domain, its missing parts supplied by reference TRBV19 and TRBJ1-2, is DGGITQSPKYLFRKEGQNVTLSCEQNLNHDAMYWYRQDPGQGLRLIYYSQIVNDFQKGDIAEGYSVSREKKESFPLTVTSAQKNPTAFYLCASSLQEFSGYTFGSGTRLTVV.

The chain carries TRBV6-5 and TRBJ1-1; D gene unclear. CDR1 and CDR2 (germline): MNHEY, SVGAGI. V was clipped by 4 bases and J by 5 bases, with 14 bases between them. The CDR3 spans 14 residues. The CDR3 here is CASSLTVPRTEAFF. The CDR3 DNA sequence: TGTGCCAGCAGTTTAACTGTCCCCCGAACTGAAGCTTTCTTT.

This sequence joins TRBV30 and TRBJ1-5; TRBD1 matches at 8 bases. Germline V CDR1 and CDR2: GTSNPN, SVGIG (reference sequence). The length of the CDR3 is 15 residues. V lost 2 bases and J lost 2; bases outside the gene matches: 5. CDR3 coding DNA: TGTGCCTGGAGTCTAGGACAGGGTCGCAATCAGCCCCAGCATTTT. Its translation is CAWSLGQGRNQPQHF.

About this clone itself: Different DNA sequences within this sample yield the same CDR3. V gene TRBV6-5 combines with J gene TRBJ2-3; possible D gene TRBD2, 6 bases. The germline CDR1 and CDR2 sequences are MNHEY and SVGAGI. This CDR3 comprises 13 residues. Trimming pared 8 bases from V and 5 bases from J, leaving 14 bases between. CDR3 residues: CASGRQGRDTQYF. For the CDR3, the DNA is TGTGCCAGCGGGAGGCAGGGTAGAGATACGCAGTATTTT.

The gene calls are TRBV4-1 and TRBJ1-4; 9 bases map to TRBD1. J lost 8 bases, V lost 1 base, and 5 bases had no gene match. This CDR3 is 15 amino acids long. CDR1 is MGHRA, CDR2 YSYEKL, per germline. The CDR3 protein is CASSQVGQGNEKLFF. The CDR3 DNA sequence: TGCGCCAGCAGCCAAGTGGGACAGGGAAACGAAAAACTGTTTTTT.

V is TRBV18 and J is TRBJ1-2; D is undetermined. Trimming removed 2 bases at V and 0 bases at J, with 7 bases between. The CDR3 contains 14 residues. Per the germline V gene, CDR1 is KGHSH and CDR2 is LQKENI. This CDR3 is CASSPFKSNYGYTF. The CDR3 bases are TGTGCCAGCTCACCATTTAAATCTAACTATGGCTACACCTTC.

V gene TRBV5-8 combines with J gene TRBJ2-3; 11 nucleotides line up with TRBD2. Trimming cost V 5 bases and J 3 bases; bases outside gene matches: 8. CDR1 is SGHTS and CDR2 is YDEGEE in the germline V gene. This CDR3 contains 16 residues. The CDR3 DNA reads as TGTGCCAGCAGTTTCATAGCGGGGGGGCCGACAGATACGCAGTATTTT. Translation gives CASSFIAGGPTDTQYF. The whole variable domain, filled in from reference TRBV5-8 and TRBJ2-3, reads EAGVTQSPTHLIKTRGQQATLRCSPISGHTSVYWYQQALGLGLQFLLWYDEGEERNRGNFPPRFSGRQFPNYSSELNVNALELEDSALYLCASSFIAGGPTDTQYFGPGTRLTVL.

This clone was observed a single time. This sequence joins TRBV5-1 and TRBJ2-3, with a possible D match to TRBD1 (5 bases). Germline V gene sequence: CDR1 SGHRS, CDR2 YFSETQ. This CDR3 contains 15 residues. Trimming removed 2 bases from V and 3 bases from J, with 13 bases in between. The CDR3 is CASSLRGKETDTQYF. CDR3 DNA: TGCGCCAGCAGCTTAAGGGGAAAGGAGACAGATACGCAGTATTTT.

J is TRBJ2-7 and V is TRBV18; TRBD2 might be the D (5 bases). The V and J ends lost 3 bases and 3 bases respectively, with 9 bases between them. The CDR3 has 13 amino acids. Looked up from germline, CDR1 is KGHSH and CDR2 is LQKENI. This CDR3 reads CASSPIGDYEQYF. The DNA for the CDR3 is TGTGCCAGCTCACCCATCGGGGACTACGAGCAGTACTTC.

This chain links TRBV15 with TRBJ1-6, with 11 bases identical to TRBD1. This CDR3 contains 16 residues. After removal of 3 bases from V and 10 bases from J, the junction contained 8 bases not matched to a gene. CDR1 and CDR2 (germline): LNHNV, YYDKDF (reference sequence). This CDR3 is CATSSSADRGRSPLHF. The DNA of the CDR3 is TGTGCCACCAGCAGCTCAGCGGACAGGGGGCGGTCACCCCTCCACTTT.

This chain uses TRBV7-7 with TRBJ2-1; 11 nucleotides match TRBD2. V lost 1 base and J lost 9; bases outside the gene matches: 8. Germline values: CDR1 SSHAT, CDR2 FNYEAQ (reference sequence). The CDR3 totals 16 residues. CDR3 protein: CASSLGRLAGFGEQFF. The CDR3 DNA reads TGTGCCAGCAGCTTAGGACGACTAGCGGGGTTCGGTGAGCAGTTCTTC.

The V gene is TRBV30, the J gene TRBJ1-1, with a weak D call TRBD1 (6 bases). The ends were cut back, 0 bases at V and 5 bases at J, with 13 bases in the middle. The CDR3 runs 14 residues. CDR1 is GTSNPN and CDR2 is SVGIG in the germline V gene (reference sequence). CDR3 nucleotides: TGTGCCTGGAGTGTAACGGGGGGCGGAACTGAAGCTTTCTTT. It is translated as CAWSVTGGGTEAFF.

The chain links TRBV7-9 to TRBJ2-7; possibly TRBD1 for D (7 bases). The germline V and J ends were trimmed by 5 bases and 3 bases, with 17 bases remaining between them. The CDR3 covers 15 residues. Germline V gene lookup returns CDR1 SEHNR and CDR2 FQNEAQ (reference sequence). The CDR3 is CASSPGRQGGYEQYF. The CDR3 nucleotides read TGTGCCAGCAGCCCTGGGCGCCAGGGGGGCTACGAGCAGTACTTC.

The chain is built from TRBV29-1 and TRBJ2-2; maybe TRBD1 (6 bases). The CDR3 runs to 16 residues. Germline V CDR1 and CDR2: SQVTM, ANQGSEA. Trimming took off 3 bases at V and 1 base at J, with 15 bases between the two ends. The CDR3 loop is CSVDRGKGLNTGELFF. CDR3 DNA: TGCAGCGTTGACAGGGGAAAGGGCCTGAACACCGGGGAGCTGTTTTTT.